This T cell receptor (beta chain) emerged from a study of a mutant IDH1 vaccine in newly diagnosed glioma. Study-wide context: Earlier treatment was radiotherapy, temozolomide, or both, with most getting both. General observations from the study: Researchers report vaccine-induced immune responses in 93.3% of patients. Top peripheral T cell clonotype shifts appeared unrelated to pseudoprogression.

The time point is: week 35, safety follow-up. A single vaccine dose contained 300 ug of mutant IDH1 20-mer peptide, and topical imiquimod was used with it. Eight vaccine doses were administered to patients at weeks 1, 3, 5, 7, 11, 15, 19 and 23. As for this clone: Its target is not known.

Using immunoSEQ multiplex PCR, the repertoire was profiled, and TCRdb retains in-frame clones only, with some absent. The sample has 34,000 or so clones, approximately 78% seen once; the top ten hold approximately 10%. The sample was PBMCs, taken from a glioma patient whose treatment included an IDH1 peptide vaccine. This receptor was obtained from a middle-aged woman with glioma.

CDR3 region: CSAREDADQYF. The CDR3 DNA reads TGCAGTGCTAGAGAGGATGCAGACCAGTACTTC. V usage is TRBV20-1 and J usage is TRBJ2-5, with D hard to call. Germline CDR1 DFQATT, CDR2 SNEGSKA (reference sequence). The CDR3 loop spans 11 amino acids. Trimming took off 0 bases at V and 10 bases at J, with 9 bases between the two ends.